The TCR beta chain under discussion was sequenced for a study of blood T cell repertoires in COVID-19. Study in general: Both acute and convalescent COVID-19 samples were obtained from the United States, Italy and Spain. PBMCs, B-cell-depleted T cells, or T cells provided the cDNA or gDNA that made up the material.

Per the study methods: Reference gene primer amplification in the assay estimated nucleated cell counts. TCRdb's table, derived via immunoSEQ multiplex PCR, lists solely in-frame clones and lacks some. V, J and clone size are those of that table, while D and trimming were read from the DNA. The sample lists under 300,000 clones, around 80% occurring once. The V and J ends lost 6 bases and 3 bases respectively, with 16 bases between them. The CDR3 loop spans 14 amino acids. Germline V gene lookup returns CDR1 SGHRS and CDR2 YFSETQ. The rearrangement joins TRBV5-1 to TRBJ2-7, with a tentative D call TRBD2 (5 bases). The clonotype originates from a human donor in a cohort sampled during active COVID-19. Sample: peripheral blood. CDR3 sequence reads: CASTKIGVDYEQYF. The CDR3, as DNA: TGCGCCAGCACCAAAATCGGGGTGGACTACGAGCAGTACTTC.